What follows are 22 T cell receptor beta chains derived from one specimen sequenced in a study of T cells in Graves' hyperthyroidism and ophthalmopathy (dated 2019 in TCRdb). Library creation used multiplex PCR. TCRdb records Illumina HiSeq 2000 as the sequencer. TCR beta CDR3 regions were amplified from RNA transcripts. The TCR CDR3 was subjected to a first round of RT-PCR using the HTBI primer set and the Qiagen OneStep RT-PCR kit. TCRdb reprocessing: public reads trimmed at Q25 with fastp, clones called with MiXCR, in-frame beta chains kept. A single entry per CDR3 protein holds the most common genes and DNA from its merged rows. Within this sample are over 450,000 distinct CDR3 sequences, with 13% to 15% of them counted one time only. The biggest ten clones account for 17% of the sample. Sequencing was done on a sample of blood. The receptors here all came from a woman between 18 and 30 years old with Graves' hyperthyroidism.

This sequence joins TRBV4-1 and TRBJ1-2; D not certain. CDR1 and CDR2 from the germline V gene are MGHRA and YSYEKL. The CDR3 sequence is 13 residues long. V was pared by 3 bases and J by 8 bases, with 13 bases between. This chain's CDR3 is CASSQGKLQGYTF. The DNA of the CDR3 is TGCGCCAGCAGCCAGGGAAAGCTTCAGGGCTACACCTTC.

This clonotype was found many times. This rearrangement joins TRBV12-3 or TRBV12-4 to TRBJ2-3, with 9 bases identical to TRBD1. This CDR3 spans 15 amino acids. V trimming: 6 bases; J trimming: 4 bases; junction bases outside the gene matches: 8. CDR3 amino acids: CASRKGTGNADTQYF. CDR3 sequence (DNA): TGTGCCAGCAGAAAGGGGACAGGGAACGCAGATACGCAGTATTTT.

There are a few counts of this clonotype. CDR3 DNA sequence: TGTGCCAGTAGTCTCCGGACTAGCGGGAGGTCAGATACGCAGTATTTT. Its protein product is CASSLRTSGRSDTQYF. V gene TRBV19 combines with J gene TRBJ2-3; 14 bases line up with TRBD2. Unmatched junction bases numbered 5, after V lost 5 bases and J lost 4 bases. Looked up from germline, CDR1 is LNHDA and CDR2 is SQIVND (reference sequence). The CDR3 spans 16 residues.

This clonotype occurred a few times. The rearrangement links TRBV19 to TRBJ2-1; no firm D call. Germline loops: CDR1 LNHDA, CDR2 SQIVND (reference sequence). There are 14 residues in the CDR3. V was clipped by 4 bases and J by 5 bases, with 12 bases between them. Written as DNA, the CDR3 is TGTGCCAGTAGTAGAACCAGAATGGACAATGAGCAGTTCTTC. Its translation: CASSRTRMDNEQFF.

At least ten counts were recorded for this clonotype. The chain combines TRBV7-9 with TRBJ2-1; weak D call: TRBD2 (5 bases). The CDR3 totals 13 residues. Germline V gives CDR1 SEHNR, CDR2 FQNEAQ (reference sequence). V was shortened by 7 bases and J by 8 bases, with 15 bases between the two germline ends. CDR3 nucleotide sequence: TGTGCCAGCACCCTTACTAGGGTGGATGAGCAGTTCTTC. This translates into CASTLTRVDEQFF. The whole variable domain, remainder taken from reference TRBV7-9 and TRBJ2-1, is DTGVSQNPRHKITKRGQNVTFRCDPISEHNRLYWYRQTLGQGPEFLTYFQNEAQLEKSRLLSDRFSAERPKGSFSTLEIQRTEQGDSAMYLCASTLTRVDEQFFGPGTRLTVL.

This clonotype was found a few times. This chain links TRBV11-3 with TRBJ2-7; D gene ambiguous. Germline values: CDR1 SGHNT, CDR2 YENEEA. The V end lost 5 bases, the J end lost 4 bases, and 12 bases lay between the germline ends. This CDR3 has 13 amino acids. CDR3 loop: CASSLQLTYEQYF. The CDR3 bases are TGTGCCAGCAGCCTACAGCTAACTTACGAGCAGTACTTC. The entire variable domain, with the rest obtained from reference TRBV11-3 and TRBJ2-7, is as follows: EAGVVQSPRYKIIEKKQPVAFWCNPISGHNTLYWYLQNLGQGPELLIRYENEEAVDDSQLPKDRFSAERLKGVDSTLKIQPAELGDSAVYLCASSLQLTYEQYFGPGTRLTVT.

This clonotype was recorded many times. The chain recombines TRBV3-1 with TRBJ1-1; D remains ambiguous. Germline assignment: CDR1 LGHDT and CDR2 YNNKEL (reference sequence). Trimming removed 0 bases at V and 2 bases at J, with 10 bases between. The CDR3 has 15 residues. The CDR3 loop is CASSQDARKNTEAFF. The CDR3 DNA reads TGTGCCAGCAGCCAAGATGCCAGGAAAAACACTGAAGCTTTCTTT.

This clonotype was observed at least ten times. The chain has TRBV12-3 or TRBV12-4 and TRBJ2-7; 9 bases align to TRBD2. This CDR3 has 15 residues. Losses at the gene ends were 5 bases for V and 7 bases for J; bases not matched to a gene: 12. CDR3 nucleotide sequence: TGTGCCAGCAGTCCACGAGCGGGAGGAACACAAGAGCAGTACTTC. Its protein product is CASSPRAGGTQEQYF.

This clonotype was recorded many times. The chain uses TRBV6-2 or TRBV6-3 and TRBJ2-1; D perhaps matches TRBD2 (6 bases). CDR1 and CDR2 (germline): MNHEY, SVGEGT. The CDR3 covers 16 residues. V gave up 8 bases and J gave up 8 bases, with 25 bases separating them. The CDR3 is CASRYALALPGDEQFF. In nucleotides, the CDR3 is TGTGCCAGCCGATACGCACTAGCCCTCCCTGGGGATGAGCAGTTCTTC.

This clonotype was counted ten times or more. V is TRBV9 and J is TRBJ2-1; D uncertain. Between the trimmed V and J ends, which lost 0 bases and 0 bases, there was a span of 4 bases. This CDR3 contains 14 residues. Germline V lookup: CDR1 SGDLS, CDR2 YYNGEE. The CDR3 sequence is CASSVASSYNEQFF. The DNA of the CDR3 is TGTGCCAGCAGCGTAGCTAGCTCCTACAATGAGCAGTTCTTC.

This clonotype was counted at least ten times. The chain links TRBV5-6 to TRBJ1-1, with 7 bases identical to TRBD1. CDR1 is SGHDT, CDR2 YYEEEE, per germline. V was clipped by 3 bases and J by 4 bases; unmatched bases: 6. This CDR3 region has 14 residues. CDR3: CASSSLGGITEAFF. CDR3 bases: TGTGCCAGCAGCTCACTAGGGGGCATCACTGAAGCTTTCTTT. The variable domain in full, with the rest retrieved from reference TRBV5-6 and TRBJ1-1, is DAGVTQSPTHLIKTRGQQVTLRCSPKSGHDTVSWYQQALGQGPQFIFQYYEEEERQRGNFPDRFSGHQFPNYSSELNVNALLLGDSALYLCASSSLGGITEAFFGQGTRLTVV.

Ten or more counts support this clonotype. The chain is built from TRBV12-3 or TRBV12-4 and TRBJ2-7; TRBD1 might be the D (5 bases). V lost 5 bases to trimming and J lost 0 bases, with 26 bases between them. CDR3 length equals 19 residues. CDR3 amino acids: CASSPRQTFSQDFSYEQYF. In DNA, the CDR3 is TGTGCCAGCAGTCCCAGACAGACATTCTCCCAAGACTTCTCCTACGAGCAGTACTTC.

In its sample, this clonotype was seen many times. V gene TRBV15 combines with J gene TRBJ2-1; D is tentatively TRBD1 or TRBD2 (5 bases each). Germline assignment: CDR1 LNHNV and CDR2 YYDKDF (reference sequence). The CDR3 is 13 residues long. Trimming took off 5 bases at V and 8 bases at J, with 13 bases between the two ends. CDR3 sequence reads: CATSGLRGDEQFF. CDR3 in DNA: TGTGCCACCAGCGGACTTCGGGGCGATGAGCAGTTCTTC.

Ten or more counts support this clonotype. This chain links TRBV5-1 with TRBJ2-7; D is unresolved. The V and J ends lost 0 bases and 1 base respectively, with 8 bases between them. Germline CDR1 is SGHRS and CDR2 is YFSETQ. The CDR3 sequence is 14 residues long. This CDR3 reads CASSLAGTSYEQYV. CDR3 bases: TGCGCCAGCAGCTTGGCCGGAACGTCCTACGAGCAGTACGTC.

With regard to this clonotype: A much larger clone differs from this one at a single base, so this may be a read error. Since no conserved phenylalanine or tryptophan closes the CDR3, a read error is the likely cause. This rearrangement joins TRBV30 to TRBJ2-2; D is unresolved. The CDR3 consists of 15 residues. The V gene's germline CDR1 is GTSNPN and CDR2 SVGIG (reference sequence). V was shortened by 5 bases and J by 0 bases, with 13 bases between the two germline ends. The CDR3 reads CAWDHSRSNTGELFS. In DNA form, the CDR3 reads TGTGCCTGGGATCACAGCCGTTCGAACACCGGGGAGCTGTTTTCT.

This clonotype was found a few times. CDR3 coding DNA: TGCAGTGCTAGAGATCCCGGGACCAGCGGGAGGGCCGCCTACAATGAGCAGTTCTTC. Residues: CSARDPGTSGRAAYNEQFF. This chain connects TRBV20-1 to TRBJ2-1; 10 nucleotides align to TRBD2. V trimming: 0 bases; J trimming: 2 bases; junction bases outside the gene matches: 13. Germline CDR1 is DFQATT and CDR2 is SNEGSKA (reference sequence). The CDR3 sequence is 19 residues long.

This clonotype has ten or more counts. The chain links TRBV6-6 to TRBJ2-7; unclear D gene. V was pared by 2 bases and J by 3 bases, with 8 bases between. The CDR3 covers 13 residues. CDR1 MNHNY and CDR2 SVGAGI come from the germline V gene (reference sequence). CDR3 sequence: CASSYGISYEQYF. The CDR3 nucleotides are TGTGCCAGCAGTTACGGTATAAGCTACGAGCAGTACTTC.

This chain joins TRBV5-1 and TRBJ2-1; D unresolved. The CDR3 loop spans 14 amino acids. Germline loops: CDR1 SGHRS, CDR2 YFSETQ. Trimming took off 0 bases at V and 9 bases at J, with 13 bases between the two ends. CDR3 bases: TGCGCCAGCAGCTTGGCCACAACGAGGAGTGAGCAGTTCTTC. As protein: CASSLATTRSEQFF.

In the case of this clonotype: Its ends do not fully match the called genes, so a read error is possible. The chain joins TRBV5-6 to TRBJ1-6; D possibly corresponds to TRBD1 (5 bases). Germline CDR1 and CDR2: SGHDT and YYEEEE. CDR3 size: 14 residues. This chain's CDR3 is CASGLAGFNSPLHF. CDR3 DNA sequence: TGTGCCAGCGGCTTGGCAGGGTTCAACTCACCCCTCCACTTT.

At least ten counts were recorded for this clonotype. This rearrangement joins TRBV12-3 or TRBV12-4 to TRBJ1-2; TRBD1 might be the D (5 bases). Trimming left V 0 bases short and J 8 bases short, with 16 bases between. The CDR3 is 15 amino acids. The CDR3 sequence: CASSLAWGGTGGYTF. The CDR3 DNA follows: TGTGCCAGCAGTTTAGCGTGGGGGGGTACGGGAGGCTACACCTTC.

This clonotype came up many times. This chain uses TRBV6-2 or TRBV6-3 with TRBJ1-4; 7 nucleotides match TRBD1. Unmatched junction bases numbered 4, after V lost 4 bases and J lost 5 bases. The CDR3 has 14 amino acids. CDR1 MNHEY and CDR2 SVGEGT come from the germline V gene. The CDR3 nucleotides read TGTGCCAGCAGTTCGGGACAGACAAATGAAAAACTGTTTTTT. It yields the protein CASSSGQTNEKLFF.

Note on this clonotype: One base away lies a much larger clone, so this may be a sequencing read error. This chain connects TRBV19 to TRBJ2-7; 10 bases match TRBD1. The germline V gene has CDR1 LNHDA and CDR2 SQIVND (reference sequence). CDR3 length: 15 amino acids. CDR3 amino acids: CASSTRQGASYERYF. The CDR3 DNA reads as TGTGCCAGTAGTACGAGACAGGGGGCCTCCTACGAGCGGTACTTC.